This TCR beta chain was recorded in a study of T cells after posttransplantation cyclophosphamide. This clone was seen many times. The antigen remains undetermined. Study results and limitations: Later blood repertoires were often dominated by clones from the donor CD8+ memory compartment.

Germline V gene lookup returns CDR1 MGHRA and CDR2 YSYEKL. The CDR3 is 15 residues long. The V and J ends lost 0 bases and 8 bases, in that order; junction bases with no gene match: 5. The table came from immunoSEQ multiplex PCR; TCRdb's copy has only in-frame clones and leaves some out. The repertoire consists of approximately 5,400 clones, none detected only once. A marrow graft followed busulfan-fludarabine conditioning, with cyclophosphamide on days +3 and +4. The sequence was collected from a male patient aged 55 to 69 who received an allogeneic stem cell transplant from a related donor, was CMV-positive, and had no GVHD. T cells may partly derive from the graft donor. This chain uses TRBV4-1 with TRBJ2-1; TRBD1 aligns across 9 bases. The source material was PBMCs, sampled after allogeneic stem cell transplant with posttransplant cyclophosphamide. The CDR3 sequence: CASSQDVRDRDEQFF. The CDR3 bases are TGCGCCAGCAGCCAAGATGTGCGGGACAGGGATGAGCAGTTCTTC.